Each of the 8 T cell receptor beta chains below was sequenced from the same sample in a study of early T cells in non-severe SARS-CoV-2 infection. Via MiXCR, TCRdb re-called the 5' RACE reads, giving one row per CDR3 protein. The sample consists of about 56,000 distinct CDR3 sequences, roughly a tenth of them appearing once. Sequenced sample: whole blood. These receptors were obtained from an adult who was a healthcare worker with PCR-confirmed SARS-CoV-2 infection or an uninfected control (not recorded which).

At least ten counts were recorded for this clonotype. V and J are TRBV5-5 and TRBJ2-5, with a weak D call TRBD1 (7 bases). CDR3 length equals 16 residues. With 4 bases removed from V and 5 bases from J, the gap between germline ends came to 21 bases. The germline CDR1 and CDR2 sequences are SGHKS and YYEKEE (reference sequence). CDR3 region: CASSPLQGGFGETQYF. CDR3 in DNA: TGTGCCAGCAGCCCCCTCCAGGGGGGATTTGGGGAGACCCAGTACTTC.

The J gene is TRBJ2-5, the V gene TRBV18; D ambiguous. Germline-derived CDR1 and CDR2 are KGHSH and LQKENI. V lost 2 bases and J 3 bases, leaving 4 bases between the germline ends. The CDR3 consists of 12 residues. The CDR3 DNA reads as TGTGCCAGCTCACCAGCTGAAGAGACCCAGTACTTC. Its translation: CASSPAEETQYF.

The rearrangement links TRBV9 to TRBJ2-1, with 11 positions matching TRBD2. Trimming at V came to 0 bases and at J to 9 bases, leaving 5 bases not matched to a gene. There are 15 residues in the CDR3. Germline assignment: CDR1 SGDLS and CDR2 YYNGEE. The CDR3 region is CASSVGLAGGAEQFF. The CDR3 region has the DNA TGTGCCAGCAGCGTAGGTCTAGCGGGAGGAGCTGAGCAGTTCTTC.

In its sample, this clonotype was seen many times. V and J are TRBV12-3 or TRBV12-4 and TRBJ2-6; tentatively, D is TRBD2 (6 bases). V was clipped by 6 bases and J by 0 bases, with 15 bases between them. The CDR3 extends over 17 amino acids. Here the CDR3 DNA reads TGTGCCAGCAGAACCGGGACTCCGATCTCTGGGGCCAACGTCCTGACTTTC. This translates into CASRTGTPISGANVLTF.

There are many counts of this clonotype. V is TRBV7-2 and J is TRBJ2-7, with TRBD2 identical over 10 bases. Germline V gene sequence: CDR1 SGHTA, CDR2 FQGNSA. This CDR3 region has 16 residues. With 1 base clipped from V and 3 bases from J, the junction kept 6 bases outside the gene matches. The CDR3 is CASSLGAAGGFYEQYF. The CDR3 DNA sequence: TGTGCCAGCAGCTTAGGTGCAGCGGGAGGGTTCTACGAGCAGTACTTC. The whole variable domain, filled in from reference TRBV7-2 and TRBJ2-7, reads GAGVSQSPSNKVTEKGKDVELRCDPISGHTALYWYRQSLGQGLEFLIYFQGNSAPDKSGLPSDRFSAERTGGSVSTLTIQRTQQEDSAVYLCASSLGAAGGFYEQYFGPGTRLTVT.

The table lists this clonotype with many counts. V is TRBV20-1 and J is TRBJ2-7; 9 nucleotides align to TRBD2. Trimming took 0 bases from V and 10 from J; bases not matched to a gene: 19. The CDR3 length is 17 residues. In germline, CDR1 is DFQATT, CDR2 SNEGSKA (reference sequence). CDR3 nucleotides: TGCAGTGCTAGAGATCAAAGCGGGAGGACCCCCTCCTCTCAACAGTACTTC. Its protein is CSARDQSGRTPSSQQYF.

This clonotype was counted a few times. The V and J genes are TRBV7-8 and TRBJ2-1, with 14 bases that match TRBD2. This CDR3 has 16 residues. Germline V lookup: CDR1 SGHVS, CDR2 FQNEAQ. With 5 bases clipped from V and 9 bases from J, the junction kept 9 bases outside the gene matches. In DNA form, the CDR3 reads TGTGCCAGCAGCCATCGTGGGACTAGCGGGAGCGTTGAGCAGTTCTTC. As protein: CASSHRGTSGSVEQFF. Complete variable domain (other parts from reference TRBV7-8 and TRBJ2-1): GAGVSQSPRYKVAKRGQDVALRCDPISGHVSLFWYQQALGQGPEFLTYFQNEAQLDKSGLPSDRFFAERPEGSVSTLKIQRTQQEDSAVYLCASSHRGTSGSVEQFFGPGTRLTVL.

This clonotype was seen a handful of times. J is TRBJ2-1 and V is TRBV11-3; D remains unclear. The germline gives CDR1 SGHNT, CDR2 YENEEA. This CDR3 is 16 amino acids long. Trimming shortened V by 5 bases and J by 3 bases, and 17 bases separated the two germline ends. This chain's CDR3 is CASSQGPKGYYNEQFF. DNA of the CDR3: TGTGCCAGCAGCCAAGGGCCGAAGGGCTACTACAATGAGCAGTTCTTC.